This T cell receptor beta chain was identified in a study of blood T cell repertoires in COVID-19. Turning to the study itself: COVID-19 samples, acute and convalescent, were from the United States, Italy and Spain. PBMCs, B-cell-depleted T cells, or T cells provided the cDNA or gDNA that made up the material.

Source study methods: Quantification of nucleated cells was approximated via reference gene primer amplification. Data came from immunoSEQ multiplex PCR; TCRdb stores just in-frame clones and leaves some out. V, J and clone size were drawn from that table, and D and trimming were deduced from the DNA. This table holds around 250,000 clones, around nine tenths found once. V lost 3 bases, J lost 2 bases, and 11 bases lay in between. The V gene's germline CDR1 is SGHTA and CDR2 FQGNSA. This CDR3 is 14 amino acids long. V usage is TRBV7-2 and J usage is TRBJ2-7; D uncertain. Sample: peripheral blood. The sequence derives from a woman aged 55 to 70 who had recovered from COVID-19. CDR3 nucleotides: TGTGCCAGCAGCTTCGCAACCAGTGCCTACGAGCAGTACTTC. Translating gives CASSFATSAYEQYF.